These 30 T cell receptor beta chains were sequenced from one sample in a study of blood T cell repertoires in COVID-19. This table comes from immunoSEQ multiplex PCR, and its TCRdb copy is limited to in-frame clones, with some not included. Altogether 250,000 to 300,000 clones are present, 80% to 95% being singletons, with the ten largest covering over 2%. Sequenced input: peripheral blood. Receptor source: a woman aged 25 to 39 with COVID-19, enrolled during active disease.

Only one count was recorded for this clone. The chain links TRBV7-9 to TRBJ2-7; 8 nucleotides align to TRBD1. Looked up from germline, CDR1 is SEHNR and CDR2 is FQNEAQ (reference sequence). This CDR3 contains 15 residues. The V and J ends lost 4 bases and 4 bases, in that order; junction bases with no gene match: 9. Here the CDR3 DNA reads TGTGCCAGCAGCTCAGAGGACAGGGCGAGGTACGAGCAGTACTTC. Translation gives CASSSEDRARYEQYF.

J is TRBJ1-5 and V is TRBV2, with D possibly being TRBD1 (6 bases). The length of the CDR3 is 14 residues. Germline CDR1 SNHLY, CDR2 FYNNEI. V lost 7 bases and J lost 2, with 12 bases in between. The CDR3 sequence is CASTTGLGNQPQHF. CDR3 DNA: TGTGCCAGCACTACAGGGTTGGGCAATCAGCCCCAGCATTTT.

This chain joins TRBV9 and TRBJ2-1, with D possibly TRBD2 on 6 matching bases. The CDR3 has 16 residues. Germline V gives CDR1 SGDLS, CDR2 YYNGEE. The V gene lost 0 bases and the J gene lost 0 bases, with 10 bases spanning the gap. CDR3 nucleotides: TGTGCCAGCAGCGTAGCGGGGGAAAGCTCCTACAATGAGCAGTTCTTC. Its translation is CASSVAGESSYNEQFF. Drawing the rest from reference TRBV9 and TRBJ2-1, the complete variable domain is DSGVTQTPKHLITATGQRVTLRCSPRSGDLSVYWYQQSLDQGLQFLIQYYNGEERAKGNILERFSAQQFPDLHSELNLSSLELGDSALYFCASSVAGESSYNEQFFGPGTRLTVL.

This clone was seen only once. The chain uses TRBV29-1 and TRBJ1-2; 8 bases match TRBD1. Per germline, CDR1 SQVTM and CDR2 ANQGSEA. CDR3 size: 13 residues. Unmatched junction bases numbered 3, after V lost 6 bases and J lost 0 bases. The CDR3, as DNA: TGCAGCGTCCACAGGGGGACTAACTATGGCTACACCTTC. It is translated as CSVHRGTNYGYTF. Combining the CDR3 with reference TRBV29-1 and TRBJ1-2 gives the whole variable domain SAVISQKPSRDICQRGTSLTIQCQVDSQVTMMFWYRQQPGQSLTLIATANQGSEATYESGFVIDKFPISRPNLTFSTLTVSNMSPEDSSIYLCSVHRGTNYGYTFGSGTRLTVV.

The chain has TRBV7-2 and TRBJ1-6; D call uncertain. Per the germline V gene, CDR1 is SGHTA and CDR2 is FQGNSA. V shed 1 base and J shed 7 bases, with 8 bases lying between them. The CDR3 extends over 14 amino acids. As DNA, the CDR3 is TGTGCCAGCAGCTTAGTACCAGAAAATTCACCCCTCCACTTT. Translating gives CASSLVPENSPLHF.

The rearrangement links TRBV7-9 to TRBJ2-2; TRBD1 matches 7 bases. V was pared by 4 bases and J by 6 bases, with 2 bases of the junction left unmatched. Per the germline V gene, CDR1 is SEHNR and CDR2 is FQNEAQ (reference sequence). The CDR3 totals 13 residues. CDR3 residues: CASSSQGAGELFF. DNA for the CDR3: TGTGCCAGCAGCTCCCAGGGGGCCGGGGAGCTGTTTTTT.

The CDR3 bases are TGCGCCAGCAGTCAGGGGTTCGACAGGAACACTGAAGCTTTCTTT. Its translation: CASSQGFDRNTEAFF. The genes are TRBV10-2 and TRBJ1-1, with D possibly being TRBD1 (6 bases). V shed 5 bases and J shed 1 base, with 14 bases lying between them. Germline CDR1 reads WSHSY; CDR2 reads SAAADI. The CDR3 consists of 15 residues.

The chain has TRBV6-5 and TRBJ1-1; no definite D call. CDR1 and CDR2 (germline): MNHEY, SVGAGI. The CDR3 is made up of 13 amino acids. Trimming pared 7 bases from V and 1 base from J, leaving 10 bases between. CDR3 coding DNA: TGTGCCAGCACCGGGTGGCGGAACACTGAAGCTTTCTTT. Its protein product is CASTGWRNTEAFF.

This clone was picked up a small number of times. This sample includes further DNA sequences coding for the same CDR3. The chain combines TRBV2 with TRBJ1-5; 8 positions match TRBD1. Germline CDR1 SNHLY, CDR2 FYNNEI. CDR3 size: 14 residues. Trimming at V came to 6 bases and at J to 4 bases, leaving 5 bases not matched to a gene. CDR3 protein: CASRDREGNQPQHF. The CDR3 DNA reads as TGTGCCAGCAGGGACAGGGAGGGAAATCAGCCCCAGCATTTT.

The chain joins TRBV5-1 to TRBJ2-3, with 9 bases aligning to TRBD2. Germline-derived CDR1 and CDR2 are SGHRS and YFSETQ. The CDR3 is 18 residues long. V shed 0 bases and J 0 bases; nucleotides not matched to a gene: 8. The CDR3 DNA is TGCGCCAGCAGCTTGGGGGTCCTAACTAGCGGGAGCACAGATACGCAGTATTTT. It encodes CASSLGVLTSGSTDTQYF.

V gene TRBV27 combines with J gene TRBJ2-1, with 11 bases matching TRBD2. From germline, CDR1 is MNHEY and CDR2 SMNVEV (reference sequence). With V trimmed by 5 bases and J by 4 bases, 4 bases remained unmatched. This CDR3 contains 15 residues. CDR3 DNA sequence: TGTGCCAGCAGTGCGACTAGCGGGGCTTACAATGAGCAGTTCTTC. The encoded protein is CASSATSGAYNEQFF.

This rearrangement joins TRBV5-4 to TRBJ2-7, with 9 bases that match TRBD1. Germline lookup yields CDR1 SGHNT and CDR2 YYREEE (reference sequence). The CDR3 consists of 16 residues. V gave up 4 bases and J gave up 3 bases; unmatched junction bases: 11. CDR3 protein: CASSTGQGRGGYEQYF. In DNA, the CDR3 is TGTGCCAGCAGCACCGGACAGGGGAGAGGGGGCTACGAGCAGTACTTC. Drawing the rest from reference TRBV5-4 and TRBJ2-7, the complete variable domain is ETGVTQSPTHLIKTRGQQVTLRCSSQSGHNTVSWYQQALGQGPQFIFQYYREEENGRGNFPPRFSGLQFPNYSSELNVNALELDDSALYLCASSTGQGRGGYEQYFGPGTRLTVT.

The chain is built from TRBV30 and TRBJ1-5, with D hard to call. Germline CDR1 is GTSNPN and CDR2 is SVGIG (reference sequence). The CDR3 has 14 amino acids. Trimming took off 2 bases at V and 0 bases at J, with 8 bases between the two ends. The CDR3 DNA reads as TGTGCCTGGAGTACCACAGATAGCAATCAGCCCCAGCATTTT. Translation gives CAWSTTDSNQPQHF.

The CDR3 nucleotides read TGTGCCAGCAGGCGGAGGGAGACCAATGAAAAACTGTTTTTT. Translation gives CASRRRETNEKLFF. V gene TRBV7-8 combines with J gene TRBJ1-4; D is unclear. The CDR3 is made up of 14 amino acids. Per the germline V gene, CDR1 is SGHVS and CDR2 is FQNEAQ. V was trimmed by 6 bases and J by 5 bases, leaving 13 bases between them.

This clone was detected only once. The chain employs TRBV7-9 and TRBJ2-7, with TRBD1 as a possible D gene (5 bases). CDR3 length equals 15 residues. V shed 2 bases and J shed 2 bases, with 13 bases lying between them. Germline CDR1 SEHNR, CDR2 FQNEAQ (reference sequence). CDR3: CASSLMGKGPYEQYF. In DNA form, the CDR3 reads TGTGCCAGCAGCTTAATGGGAAAGGGGCCCTACGAGCAGTACTTC.

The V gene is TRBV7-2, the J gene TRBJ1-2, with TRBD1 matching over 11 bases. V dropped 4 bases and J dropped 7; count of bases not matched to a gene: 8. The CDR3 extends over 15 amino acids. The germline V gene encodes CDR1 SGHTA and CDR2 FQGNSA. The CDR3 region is CASSSRDRGGGGYTF. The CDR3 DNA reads TGTGCCAGCAGCTCACGGGACAGGGGGGGAGGTGGCTACACCTTC. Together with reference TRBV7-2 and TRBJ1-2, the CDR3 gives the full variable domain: GAGVSQSPSNKVTEKGKDVELRCDPISGHTALYWYRQSLGQGLEFLIYFQGNSAPDKSGLPSDRFSAERTGGSVSTLTIQRTQQEDSAVYLCASSSRDRGGGGYTFGSGTRLTVV.

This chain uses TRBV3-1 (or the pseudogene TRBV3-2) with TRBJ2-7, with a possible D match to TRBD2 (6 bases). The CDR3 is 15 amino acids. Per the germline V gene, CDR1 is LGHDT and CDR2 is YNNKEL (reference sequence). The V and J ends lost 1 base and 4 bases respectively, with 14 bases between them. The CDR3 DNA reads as TGTGCCAGCAGCCAAGTTACGGGAGAGGATTACGAGCAGTACTTC. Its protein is CASSQVTGEDYEQYF.

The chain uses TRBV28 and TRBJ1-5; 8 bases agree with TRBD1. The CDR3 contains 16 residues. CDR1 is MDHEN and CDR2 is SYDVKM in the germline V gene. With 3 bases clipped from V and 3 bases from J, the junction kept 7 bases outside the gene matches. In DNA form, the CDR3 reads TGTGCCAGCAGTTTCTACACGGACAGGGACAATCAGCCCCAGCATTTT. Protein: CASSFYTDRDNQPQHF.

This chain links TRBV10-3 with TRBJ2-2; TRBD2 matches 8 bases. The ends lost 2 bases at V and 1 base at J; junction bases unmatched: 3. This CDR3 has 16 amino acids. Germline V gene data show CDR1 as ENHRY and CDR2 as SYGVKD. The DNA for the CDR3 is TGTGCCATCAGTGAGCCCGGGACTAGGAACACCGGGGAGCTGTTTTTT. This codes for CAISEPGTRNTGELFF.

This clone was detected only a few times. Here the CDR3 reads CAISESRDYYGYTF. In DNA, the CDR3 is TGTGCCATCAGTGAGTCCCGGGATTACTATGGCTACACCTTC. The chain employs TRBV10-3 and TRBJ1-2; unclear D gene. Germline V gives CDR1 ENHRY, CDR2 SYGVKD. V gave up 0 bases and J gave up 3 bases, with 8 bases separating them. This CDR3 contains 14 residues.

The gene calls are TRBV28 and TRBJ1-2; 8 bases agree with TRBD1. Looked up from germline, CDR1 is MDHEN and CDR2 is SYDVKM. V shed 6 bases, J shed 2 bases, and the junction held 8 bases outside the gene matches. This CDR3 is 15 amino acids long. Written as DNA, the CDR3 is TGTGCCAGCAGGATCCGAGGACAGGGAAACTATGGCTACACCTTC. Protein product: CASRIRGQGNYGYTF.

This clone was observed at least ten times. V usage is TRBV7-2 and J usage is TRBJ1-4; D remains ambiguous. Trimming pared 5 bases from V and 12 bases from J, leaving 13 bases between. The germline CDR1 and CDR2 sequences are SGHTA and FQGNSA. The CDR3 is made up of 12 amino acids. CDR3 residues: CASSRDGVELFF. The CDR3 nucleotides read TGTGCCAGCAGCAGAGACGGAGTAGAACTGTTTTTT.

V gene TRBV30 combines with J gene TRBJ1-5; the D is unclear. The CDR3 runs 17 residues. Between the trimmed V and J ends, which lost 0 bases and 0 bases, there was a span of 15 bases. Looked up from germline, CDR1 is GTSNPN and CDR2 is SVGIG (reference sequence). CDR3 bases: TGTGCCTGGAGTGTAGGTTTGGGCCCGTATAGCAATCAGCCCCAGCATTTT. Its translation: CAWSVGLGPYSNQPQHF.

CDR3 DNA: TGTGCCACCGCGACTAGCGGGACCTACAATGAGCAGTTCTTC. Protein product: CATATSGTYNEQFF. This sequence joins TRBV11-1 and TRBJ2-1, with 11 positions matching TRBD2. The germline gives CDR1 SGHAT, CDR2 FQDESV (reference sequence). The CDR3 covers 14 residues. V was clipped by 10 bases and J by 2 bases; unmatched bases: 4.

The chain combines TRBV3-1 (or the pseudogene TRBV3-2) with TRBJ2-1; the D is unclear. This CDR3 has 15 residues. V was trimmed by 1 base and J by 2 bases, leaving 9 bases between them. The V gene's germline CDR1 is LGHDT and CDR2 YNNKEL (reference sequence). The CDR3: CASSQGVIPYNEQFF. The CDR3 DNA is TGTGCCAGCAGCCAAGGCGTTATACCCTACAATGAGCAGTTCTTC.

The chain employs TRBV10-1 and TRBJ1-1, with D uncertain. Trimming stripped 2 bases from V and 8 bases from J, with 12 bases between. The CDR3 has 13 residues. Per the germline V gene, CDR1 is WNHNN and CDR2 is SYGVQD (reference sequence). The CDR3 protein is CASSEDESREAFF. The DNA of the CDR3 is TGCGCCAGCAGTGAGGACGAATCGAGGGAAGCTTTCTTT.

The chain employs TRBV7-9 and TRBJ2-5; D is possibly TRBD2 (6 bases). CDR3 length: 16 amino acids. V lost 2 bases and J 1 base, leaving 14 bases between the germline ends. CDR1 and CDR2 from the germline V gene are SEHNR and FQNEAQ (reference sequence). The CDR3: CASSLLELASQETQYF. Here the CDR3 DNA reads TGTGCCAGCAGCTTACTCGAACTAGCCTCCCAAGAGACCCAGTACTTC.

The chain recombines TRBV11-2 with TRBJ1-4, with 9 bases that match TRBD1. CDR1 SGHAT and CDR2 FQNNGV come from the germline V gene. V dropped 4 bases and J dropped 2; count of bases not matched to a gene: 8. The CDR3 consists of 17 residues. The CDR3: CASSSYRGRRTNEKLFF. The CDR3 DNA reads TGTGCCAGCAGCTCATACAGGGGGCGGAGGACTAATGAAAAACTGTTTTTT.

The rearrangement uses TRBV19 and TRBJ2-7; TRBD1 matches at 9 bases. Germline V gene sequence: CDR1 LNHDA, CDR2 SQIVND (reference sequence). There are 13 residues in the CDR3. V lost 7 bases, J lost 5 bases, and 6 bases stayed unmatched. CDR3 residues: CASTGQGRNEQYF. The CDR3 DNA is TGTGCCAGTACGGGACAGGGAAGGAACGAGCAGTACTTC.

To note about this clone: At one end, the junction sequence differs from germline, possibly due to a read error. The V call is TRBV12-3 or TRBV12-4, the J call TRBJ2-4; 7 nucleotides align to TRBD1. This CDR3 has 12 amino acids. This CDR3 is CASSLIEDRIHF. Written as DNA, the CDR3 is TGTGCCAGCAGTTTAATCGAGGACAGGATCCACTTC.